The 17 T cell receptor beta chains in this list originate from one sample, sequenced in a study of T-cell memory formation after mild COVID-19. TCRdb used MiXCR to reprocess the 5' RACE reads, holding one entry per CDR3 protein. The sample holds roughly 320,000 distinct CDR3 sequences, 25% to 30% seen once. The sequenced sample was PBMCs or a T cell subset sorted from them (not recorded which). These receptors originate from an adult woman who had mild COVID-19 (a few samples of this study predate the infection). Cell type and time point are not known.

This clonotype came up a few times. The chain joins TRBV6-1 to TRBJ2-7; D is unclear. This CDR3 comprises 11 residues. Germline V gene data show CDR1 as MNHNS and CDR2 as SASEGT. The ends were cut back, 7 bases at V and 3 bases at J, with 7 bases in the middle. This CDR3 is CASTLLYEQYF. The CDR3 DNA is TGTGCCAGCACTCTACTCTACGAGCAGTACTTC.

This clonotype has more than one count but fewer than ten. The chain recombines TRBV4-2 with TRBJ2-7; 9 bases match TRBD2. The V segment lost 0 bases and the J segment 2 bases; nucleotides outside the gene matches: 2. The CDR3 extends over 15 amino acids. Germline V gene sequence: CDR1 LGHNA, CDR2 YNFKEQ. The CDR3 DNA reads TGTGCCAGCAGCCAAGAACAGCGGGGGGCCTACGAGCAGTACTTC. Translated, it gives CASSQEQRGAYEQYF.

This clonotype was counted a few times. The chain is built from TRBV3-1 and TRBJ1-2; D not resolved. This CDR3 has 14 amino acids. V lost 1 base and J 2 bases, leaving 8 bases between the germline ends. The germline CDR1 and CDR2 sequences are LGHDT and YNNKEL (reference sequence). The CDR3 sequence: CASSQGNSNYGYTF. CDR3 DNA sequence: TGTGCCAGCAGCCAAGGGAACTCCAACTATGGCTACACCTTC.

The sample holds many counts of this clonotype. The rearrangement joins TRBV27 to TRBJ2-3, with TRBD1 as a possible D gene (5 bases). In germline, CDR1 is MNHEY, CDR2 SMNVEV (reference sequence). With 4 bases removed from V and 4 bases from J, the gap between germline ends came to 12 bases. CDR3 length: 14 amino acids. CDR3 amino acids: CASSSNGQPDTQYF. CDR3 nucleotides: TGTGCCAGCAGTTCCAACGGACAACCAGATACGCAGTATTTT.

The table lists this clonotype with a few counts. This chain connects TRBV4-2 to TRBJ2-5; 13 bases align to TRBD2. The CDR3 covers 16 residues. From germline, CDR1 is LGHNA and CDR2 YNFKEQ. V trimming: 0 bases; J trimming: 5 bases; junction bases outside the gene matches: 3. The CDR3 sequence is CASSQDGTSGVETQYF. The CDR3, as DNA: TGTGCCAGCAGCCAAGACGGGACTAGCGGGGTGGAGACCCAGTACTTC.

The chain uses TRBV28 and TRBJ2-3, with a weak D call TRBD1 (6 bases). The germline V gene has CDR1 MDHEN and CDR2 SYDVKM. This CDR3 spans 15 amino acids. V lost 5 bases and J 0 bases, leaving 12 bases between the germline ends. The CDR3 nucleotides are TGTGCCAGCAGTATTCAGGGGAAAAGCACAGATACGCAGTATTTT. The encoded protein is CASSIQGKSTDTQYF. Complete variable domain (other parts from reference TRBV28 and TRBJ2-3): DVKVTQSSRYLVKRTGEKVFLECVQDMDHENMFWYRQDPGLGLRLIYFSYDVKMKEKGDIPEGYSVSREKKERFSLILESASTNQTSMYLCASSIQGKSTDTQYFGPGTRLTVL.

The chain carries TRBV7-8 and TRBJ2-5, with 14 bases fitting TRBD2. The CDR3 length is 15 residues. V dropped 8 bases and J dropped 5; count of bases not matched to a gene: 7. Germline V lookup: CDR1 SGHVS, CDR2 FQNEAQ. CDR3 nucleotide sequence: TGTGCCAGCCAGGGACTAGCGGGAGAGAAGGAGACCCAGTACTTC. Its translation is CASQGLAGEKETQYF.

This clonotype has just a few counts. The chain joins TRBV14 to TRBJ2-3; D is unresolved. This CDR3 contains 14 residues. In germline, CDR1 is SGHDN, CDR2 FVKESK. V gave up 1 base and J gave up 4 bases, with 9 bases separating them. The CDR3 nucleotides read TGTGCCAGCAGCCAAGGGATACGCTCAGATACGCAGTATTTT. Encoded protein: CASSQGIRSDTQYF.

V and J are TRBV20-1 and TRBJ2-7; D remains unclear. Looked up from germline, CDR1 is DFQATT and CDR2 is SNEGSKA (reference sequence). V lost 4 bases, J lost 4 bases, and 8 bases lay in between. CDR3 size: 11 residues. The CDR3 DNA reads as TGCAGTGCTACCAGCGATTACGAGCAGTACTTC. Its protein product is CSATSDYEQYF.

This clonotype was seen a handful of times. The chain links TRBV5-1 to TRBJ2-1; TRBD2 agrees at 10 bases. Germline assignment: CDR1 SGHRS and CDR2 YFSETQ. The CDR3 consists of 13 residues. V lost 7 bases to trimming and J lost 7 bases; unmatched junction nucleotides: 5. CDR3 loop: CASGVAGGNEQFF. The CDR3 nucleotides are TGCGCCAGCGGAGTAGCGGGGGGAAATGAGCAGTTCTTC.

The chain joins TRBV7-2 to TRBJ1-5; 8 bases are a match to TRBD1. Losses at the gene ends were 1 base for V and 4 bases for J; bases not matched to a gene: 6. The CDR3 covers 16 residues. Looked up from germline, CDR1 is SGHTA and CDR2 is FQGNSA. The CDR3 DNA reads as TGTGCCAGCAGCTTAGGCCAGGGGGCCGCAAATCAGCCCCAGCATTTT. This encodes CASSLGQGAANQPQHF.

The DNA of the CDR3 is TGTGCCAGCAGTGAGGATTTCTATGGCTACACCTTC. It codes for CASSEDFYGYTF. The chain is built from TRBV6-1 and TRBJ1-2, with D unclear. Trimming took 3 bases from V and 4 from J, leaving 6 bases between them. The V gene's germline CDR1 is MNHNS and CDR2 SASEGT. The CDR3 totals 12 residues.

The chain is built from TRBV30 and TRBJ2-7, with D tentatively TRBD1 or TRBD2 (5 bases each). Germline V lookup: CDR1 GTSNPN, CDR2 SVGIG (reference sequence). This CDR3 region has 15 residues. V lost 0 bases, J lost 1 base, and 13 bases lay in between. The CDR3 is CAWSVGTAASYEQYF. The CDR3 nucleotides read TGTGCCTGGAGTGTAGGGACGGCTGCTTCCTACGAGCAGTACTTC.

This clonotype appeared a few times. One end of the junction varies from germline; a read error may be responsible. The chain joins TRBV7-9 to TRBJ1-4, with 9 bases that match TRBD1. The CDR3 is made up of 13 amino acids. Germline assignment: CDR1 SEHNR and CDR2 FQNEAQ (reference sequence). Here the CDR3 reads CASSDNNAGTGIF. The CDR3 DNA is TGTGCCAGCAGCGACAACAACGCCGGGACAGGGATTTTT.

This sequence joins TRBV7-6 and TRBJ2-1; 13 nucleotides line up with TRBD2. V gave up 4 bases and J gave up 9 bases; unmatched junction bases: 9. The germline V gene has CDR1 SGHVS and CDR2 FNYEAQ. The CDR3 extends over 16 amino acids. CDR3 in amino acids: CASSSSLAGGRFEQFF. CDR3 DNA: TGTGCCAGCAGCTCGTCACTAGCGGGGGGGAGGTTTGAGCAGTTCTTC.

This clonotype was counted between two and nine times. The V and J genes are TRBV20-1 and TRBJ2-1, with D maybe TRBD2 (6 bases). The CDR3 spans 15 residues. V lost 0 bases and J 6 bases, leaving 15 bases between the germline ends. Germline CDR1 DFQATT, CDR2 SNEGSKA (reference sequence). The CDR3 DNA reads TGCAGTGCTAGAGAAGCCGGGACTCAACTCAATGAGCAGTTCTTC. Its protein product is CSAREAGTQLNEQFF.

Only a few counts were recorded for this clonotype. The chain joins TRBV7-9 to TRBJ2-7; D unclear. The CDR3 is 14 amino acids. The V gene's germline CDR1 is SEHNR and CDR2 FQNEAQ (reference sequence). V lost 6 bases to trimming and J lost 1 base, with 13 bases between them. DNA of the CDR3: TGTGCCAGCAGTTTAAGTACTCAGTCCTACGAGCAGTACTTC. It yields the protein CASSLSTQSYEQYF.